These 4 T cell receptor beta chains were all obtained from the same sample, sequenced in a study of cytomegalovirus exposure and HLA in healthy donors listed by TCRdb under 2017. Receptor libraries were prepared by the immunoSEQ multiplex PCR assay. A mixture of 60 forward primers for TCR Vbeta segments and 13 reverse primers for TCR Jbeta segments was used in the multiplex PCR. The source is immuneACCESS, and TCRdb retained only in-frame sequences with V and J called. Part of the clones is not carried over; for the studies checked, unresolved V genes explain less than half of this, and the remainder is unexplained. Across this sample there are 200,000 to 250,000 clones, with around 80% seen only once. Of the sample, 3% to 4.5% is held by the ten largest clones. The sequencing sample was made of PBMCs. These receptor sequences come from a male donor in good health and CMV-seronegative.

V gene TRBV5-1 combines with J gene TRBJ1-1; tentatively, D is TRBD1 (5 bases). The V and J ends lost 0 bases and 7 bases respectively, with 7 bases between them. Germline V gene lookup returns CDR1 SGHRS and CDR2 YFSETQ. The CDR3 spans 12 residues. CDR3 in amino acids: CASSLGGDEAFF. For the CDR3, the DNA is TGCGCCAGCAGCTTGGGGGGGGATGAAGCTTTCTTT.

The chain joins TRBV27 to TRBJ1-5, with 9 positions matching TRBD1. This CDR3 contains 14 residues. V dropped 4 bases and J dropped 3; count of bases not matched to a gene: 1. Germline V lookup: CDR1 MNHEY, CDR2 SMNVEV (reference sequence). The CDR3, as DNA: TGTGCCAGCAGTTGGACAGGGGACAATCAGCCCCAGCATTTT. The encoded protein is CASSWTGDNQPQHF.

This clone was observed once. The chain is built from TRBV7-6 and TRBJ2-1, with TRBD2 as a possible D gene (6 bases). V shed 4 bases and J shed 8 bases, with 18 bases lying between them. CDR3 length: 15 amino acids. CDR1 is SGHVS and CDR2 is FNYEAQ in the germline V gene. The CDR3 DNA reads TGTGCCAGCAGCTCCGTCGCAGCGGGTGGAGATGAGCAGTTCTTC. Translation: CASSSVAAGGDEQFF. The full variable domain, completed using reference TRBV7-6 and TRBJ2-1, is GAGVSQSPRYKVTKRGQDVALRCDPISGHVSLYWYRQALGQGPEFLTYFNYEAQQDKSGLPNDRFSAERPEGSISTLTIQRTEQRDSAMYRCASSSVAAGGDEQFFGPGTRLTVL.

The chain links TRBV6-5 to TRBJ2-7, with TRBD1 matching over 7 bases. CDR1 MNHEY and CDR2 SVGAGI come from the germline V gene. V shed 5 bases, J shed 1 base, and the junction held 5 bases outside the gene matches. The CDR3 extends over 14 amino acids. The CDR3 here is CASSLAGGSYEQYF. DNA for the CDR3: TGTGCCAGCAGTCTCGCAGGGGGATCCTACGAGCAGTACTTC.